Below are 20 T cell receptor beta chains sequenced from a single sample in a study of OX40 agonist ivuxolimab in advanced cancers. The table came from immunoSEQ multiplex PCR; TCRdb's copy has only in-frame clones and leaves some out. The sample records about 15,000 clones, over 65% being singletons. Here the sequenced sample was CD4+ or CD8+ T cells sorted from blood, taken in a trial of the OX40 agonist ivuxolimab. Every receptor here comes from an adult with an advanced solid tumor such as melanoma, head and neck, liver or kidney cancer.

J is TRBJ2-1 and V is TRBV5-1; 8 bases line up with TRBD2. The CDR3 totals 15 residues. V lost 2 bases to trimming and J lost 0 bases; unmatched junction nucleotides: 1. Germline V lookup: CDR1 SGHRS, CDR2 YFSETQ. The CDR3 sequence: CASSLSGSSYNEQFF. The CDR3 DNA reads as TGCGCCAGCAGCTTAAGCGGGAGCTCCTACAATGAGCAGTTCTTC.

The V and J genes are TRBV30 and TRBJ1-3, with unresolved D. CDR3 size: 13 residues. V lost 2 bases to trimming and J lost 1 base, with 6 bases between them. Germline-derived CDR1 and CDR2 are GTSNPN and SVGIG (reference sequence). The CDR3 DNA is TGTGCCTGGAGTTGGGGATCTGGAAACACCATATATTTT. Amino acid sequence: CAWSWGSGNTIYF.

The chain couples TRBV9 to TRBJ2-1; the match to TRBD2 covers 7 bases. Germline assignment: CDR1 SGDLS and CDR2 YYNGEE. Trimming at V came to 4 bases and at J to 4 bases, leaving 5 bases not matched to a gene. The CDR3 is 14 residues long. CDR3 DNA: TGTGCCAGCAGCCCCCAGGGAGGGTACAATGAGCAGTTCTTC. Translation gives CASSPQGGYNEQFF.

This chain's CDR3 is CASSTGASYEQYF. The DNA for the CDR3 is TGTGCCAGCAGCACAGGGGCTTCCTACGAGCAGTACTTC. The chain employs TRBV2 and TRBJ2-7; 7 positions match TRBD1. Germline CDR1 and CDR2: SNHLY and FYNNEI. The V and J ends lost 6 bases and 1 base, in that order; junction bases with no gene match: 3. The CDR3 runs 13 residues.

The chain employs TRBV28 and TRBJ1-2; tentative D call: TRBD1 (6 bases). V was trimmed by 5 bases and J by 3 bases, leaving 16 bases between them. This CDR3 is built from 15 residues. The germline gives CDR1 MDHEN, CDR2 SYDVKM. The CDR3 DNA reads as TGTGCCAGCAGTAGACAGGTCCTGGAGGACTATGGCTACACCTTC. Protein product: CASSRQVLEDYGYTF.

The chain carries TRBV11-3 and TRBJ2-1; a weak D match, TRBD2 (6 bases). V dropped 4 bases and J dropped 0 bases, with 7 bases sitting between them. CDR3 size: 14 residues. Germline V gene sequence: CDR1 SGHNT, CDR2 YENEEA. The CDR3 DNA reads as TGTGCCAGCAGCTCCGGGAGCTCCTACAATGAGCAGTTCTTC. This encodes CASSSGSSYNEQFF.

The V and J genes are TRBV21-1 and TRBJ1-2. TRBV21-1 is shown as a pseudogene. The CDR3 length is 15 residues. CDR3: CASIIPEGLSYGYTF. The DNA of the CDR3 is TGTGCCAGCATCATCCCAGAGGGGCTGAGCTATGGCTACACCTTC.

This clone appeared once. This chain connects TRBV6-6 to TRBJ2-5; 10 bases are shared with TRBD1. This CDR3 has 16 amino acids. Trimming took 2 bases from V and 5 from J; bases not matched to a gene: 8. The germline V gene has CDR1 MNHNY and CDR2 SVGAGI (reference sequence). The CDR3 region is CASSYETGGLRETQYF. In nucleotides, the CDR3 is TGTGCCAGCAGTTACGAGACAGGGGGCCTCAGGGAGACCCAGTACTTC.

CDR3 protein: CASSSTGGAQETQYF. The CDR3 DNA sequence: TGTGCCAGCAGCTCGACAGGGGGGGCCCAAGAGACCCAGTACTTC. The chain carries TRBV7-3 and TRBJ2-5; the match to TRBD1 covers 9 bases. V lost 4 bases, J lost 1 base, and 4 bases stayed unmatched. In germline, CDR1 is SGHTA, CDR2 FQGTGA. This CDR3 region has 15 residues.

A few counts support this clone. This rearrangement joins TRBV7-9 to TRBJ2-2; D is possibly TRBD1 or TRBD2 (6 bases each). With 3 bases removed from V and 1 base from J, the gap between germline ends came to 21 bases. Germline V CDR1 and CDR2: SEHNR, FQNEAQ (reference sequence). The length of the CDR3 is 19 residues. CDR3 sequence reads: CASSFTFTGLAENTGELFF. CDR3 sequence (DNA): TGTGCCAGCAGCTTCACATTCACAGGGTTAGCGGAGAACACCGGGGAGCTGTTTTTT.

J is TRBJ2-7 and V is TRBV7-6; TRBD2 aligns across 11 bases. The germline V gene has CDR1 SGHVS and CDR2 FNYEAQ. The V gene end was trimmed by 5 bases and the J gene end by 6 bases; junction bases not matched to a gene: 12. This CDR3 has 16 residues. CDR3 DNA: TGTGCCAGCAGCAGCTCGACTAGCGGGATCCCCGGCGAGCAGTACTTC. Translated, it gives CASSSSTSGIPGEQYF.

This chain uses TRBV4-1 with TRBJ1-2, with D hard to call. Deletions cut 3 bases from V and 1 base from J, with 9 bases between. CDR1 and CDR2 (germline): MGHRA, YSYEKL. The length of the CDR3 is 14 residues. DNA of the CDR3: TGCGCCAGCAGCCAGGAAGGTATTAACTATGGCTACACCTTC. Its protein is CASSQEGINYGYTF.

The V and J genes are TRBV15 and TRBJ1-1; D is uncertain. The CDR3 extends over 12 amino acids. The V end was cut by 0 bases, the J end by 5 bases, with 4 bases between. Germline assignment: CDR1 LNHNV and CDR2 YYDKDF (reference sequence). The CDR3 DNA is TGTGCCACCAGCAGAGAGGGGACTGAAGCTTTCTTT. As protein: CATSREGTEAFF.

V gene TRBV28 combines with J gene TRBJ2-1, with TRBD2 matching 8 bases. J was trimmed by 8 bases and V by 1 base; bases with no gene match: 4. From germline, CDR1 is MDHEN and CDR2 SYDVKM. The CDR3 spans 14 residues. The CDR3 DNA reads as TGTGCCAGCAGTTTATTAGCGGGAAGGTATGAGCAGTTCTTC. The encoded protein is CASSLLAGRYEQFF.

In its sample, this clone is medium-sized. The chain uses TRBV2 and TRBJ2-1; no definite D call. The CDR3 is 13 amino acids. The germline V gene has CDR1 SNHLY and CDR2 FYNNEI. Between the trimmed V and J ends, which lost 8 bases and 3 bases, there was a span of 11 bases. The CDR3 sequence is CASGQFGYNEQFF. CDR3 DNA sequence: TGTGCCAGCGGGCAGTTCGGCTACAATGAGCAGTTCTTC.

The CDR3 DNA reads TGTGCCAGCAGAGGACAGTTAAGCTACGAGCAGTACTTC. Translation: CASRGQLSYEQYF. This chain uses TRBV6-5 with TRBJ2-7; tentatively, D is TRBD1 (6 bases). This CDR3 has 13 residues. Trimming took off 6 bases at V and 3 bases at J, with 12 bases between the two ends. The germline V gene encodes CDR1 MNHEY and CDR2 SVGAGI.

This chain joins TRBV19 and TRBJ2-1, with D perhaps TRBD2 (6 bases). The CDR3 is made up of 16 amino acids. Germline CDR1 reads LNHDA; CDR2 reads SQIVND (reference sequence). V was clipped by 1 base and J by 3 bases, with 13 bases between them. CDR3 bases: TGTGCCAGTAGTATAGCCTTCGTGGGGGGCTACAATGAGCAGTTCTTC. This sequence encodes CASSIAFVGGYNEQFF.

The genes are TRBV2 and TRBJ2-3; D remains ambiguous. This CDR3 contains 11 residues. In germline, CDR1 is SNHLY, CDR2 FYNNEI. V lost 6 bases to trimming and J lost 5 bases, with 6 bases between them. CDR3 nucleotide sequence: TGTGCCAGCAGGAGAATAGATACGCAGTATTTT. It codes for CASRRIDTQYF.

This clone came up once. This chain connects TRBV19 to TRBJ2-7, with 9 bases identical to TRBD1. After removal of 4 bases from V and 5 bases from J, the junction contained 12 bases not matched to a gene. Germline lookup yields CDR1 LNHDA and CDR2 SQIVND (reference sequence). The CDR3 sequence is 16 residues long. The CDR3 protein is CASSTNRGPLGDEQYF. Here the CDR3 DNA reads TGTGCCAGTAGTACGAACAGGGGGCCCCTCGGCGACGAGCAGTACTTC.

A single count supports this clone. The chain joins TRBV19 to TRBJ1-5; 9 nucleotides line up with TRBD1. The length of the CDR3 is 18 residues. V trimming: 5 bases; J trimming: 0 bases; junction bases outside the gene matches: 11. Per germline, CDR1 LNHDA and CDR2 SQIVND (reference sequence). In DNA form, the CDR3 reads TGTGCCAGTAGTCCGGGACAGGGAGACTATTATAGCAATCAGCCCCAGCATTTT. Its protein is CASSPGQGDYYSNQPQHF. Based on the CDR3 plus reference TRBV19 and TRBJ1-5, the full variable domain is DGGITQSPKYLFRKEGQNVTLSCEQNLNHDAMYWYRQDPGQGLRLIYYSQIVNDFQKGDIAEGYSVSREKKESFPLTVTSAQKNPTAFYLCASSPGQGDYYSNQPQHFGDGTRLSIL.